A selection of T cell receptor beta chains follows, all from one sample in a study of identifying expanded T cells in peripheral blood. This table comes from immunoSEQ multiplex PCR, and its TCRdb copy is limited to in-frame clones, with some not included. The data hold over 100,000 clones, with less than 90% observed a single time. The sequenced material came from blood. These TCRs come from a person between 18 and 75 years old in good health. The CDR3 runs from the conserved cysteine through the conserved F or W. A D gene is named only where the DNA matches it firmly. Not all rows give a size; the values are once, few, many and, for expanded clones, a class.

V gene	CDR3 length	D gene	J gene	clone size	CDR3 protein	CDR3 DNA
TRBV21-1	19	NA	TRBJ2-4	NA	CASSKSNRSSSIAKNIQYF	TGTGCCAGCAGCAAATCGAACAGGAGTTCTTCTATAGCCAAAAACATTCAGTACTTC
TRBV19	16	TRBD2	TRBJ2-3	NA	CASSILAGGITDTQYF	TGTGCCAGTAGTATACTAGCGGGAGGGATAACAGATACGCAGTATTTT
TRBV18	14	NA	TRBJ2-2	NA	CASSQTGNTGELFF	TGTGCCAGCTCACAGACAGGGAACACCGGGGAGCTGTTTTTT
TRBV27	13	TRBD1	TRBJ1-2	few	CASRNGQGRVYTF	TGTGCCAGCAGAAACGGACAGGGGAGAGTCTACACCTTC
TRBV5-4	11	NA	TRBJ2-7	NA	CASSFSYEQYF	TGTGCCAGCAGCTTTTCCTACGAGCAGTACTTC
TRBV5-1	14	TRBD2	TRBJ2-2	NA	CASRRDYLTGELFF	TGCGCCAGCAGGCGGGACTACCTCACCGGGGAGCTGTTTTTT
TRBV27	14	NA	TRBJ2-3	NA	CASSLTGQGDTQYF	TGTGCCAGCAGTTTAACAGGGCAAGGAGATACGCAGTATTTT
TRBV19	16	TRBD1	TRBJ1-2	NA	CASSAKQGEPNYGYTF	TGTGCCAGTAGCGCCAAACAGGGGGAACCTAACTATGGCTACACCTTC
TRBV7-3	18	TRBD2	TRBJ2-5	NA	CASSLGPVSGSMEETQYF	TGTGCCAGCAGCTTAGGGCCCGTGAGCGGGAGTATGGAAGAGACCCAGTACTTC
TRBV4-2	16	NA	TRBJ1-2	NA	CASSQDVRGFNYGYTF	TGTGCCAGCAGCCAAGATGTTCGAGGTTTTAACTATGGCTACACCTTC
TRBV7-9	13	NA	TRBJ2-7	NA	CASRRGAGNEQYF	TGTGCCAGCAGAAGAGGGGCCGGGAACGAGCAGTACTTC
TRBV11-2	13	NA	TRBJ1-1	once	CASSLQPGTEAFF	TGTGCCAGCAGCCTCCAGCCGGGCACTGAAGCTTTCTTT